The 11 T cell receptor beta chains below all came from one sample that was sequenced in a study of technical replicates of blood from several donors. The table came from immunoSEQ multiplex PCR; TCRdb's copy has only in-frame clones and leaves some out. The sample consists of tens of thousands of clones, approximately 95% of them appearing once. The material sequenced was T cells isolated from PBMCs. These receptors all come from a human donor in good health.

The chain employs TRBV18 and TRBJ2-7, with D unresolved. In germline, CDR1 is KGHSH, CDR2 LQKENI. With 0 bases removed from V and 3 bases from J, the gap between germline ends came to 9 bases. The length of the CDR3 is 14 residues. CDR3 bases: TGTGCCAGCTCACCACCGGCCTCTCTCTACGAGCAGTACTTC. It specifies CASSPPASLYEQYF.

The rearrangement links TRBV11-3 to TRBJ2-5, with 10 positions matching TRBD2. Germline lookup yields CDR1 SGHNT and CDR2 YENEEA. The CDR3 runs to 16 residues. V shed 4 bases, J shed 5 bases, and the junction held 10 bases outside the gene matches. This CDR3 reads CASSWGSSGSGETQYF. For the CDR3, the DNA is TGTGCCAGCAGCTGGGGGTCTAGCGGGAGTGGTGAGACCCAGTACTTC. Looking up the rest from reference TRBV11-3 and TRBJ2-5 gives the full variable domain: EAGVVQSPRYKIIEKKQPVAFWCNPISGHNTLYWYLQNLGQGPELLIRYENEEAVDDSQLPKDRFSAERLKGVDSTLKIQPAELGDSAVYLCASSWGSSGSGETQYFGPGTRLLVL.

This clone was recorded once. The chain recombines TRBV10-2 with TRBJ2-2; 7 nucleotides agree with TRBD1. The CDR3 runs to 15 residues. The ends lost 7 bases at V and 1 base at J; junction bases unmatched: 6. Germline values: CDR1 WSHSY, CDR2 SAAADI. The CDR3 bases are TGCGCCAGCATACCGACAGGGCTGAACACCGGGGAGCTGTTTTTT. Encoded protein: CASIPTGLNTGELFF.

CDR3: CASSFSGSSETQYF. DNA for the CDR3: TGTGCCAGCAGCTTTAGCGGGAGTTCCGAGACCCAGTACTTC. V usage is TRBV27 and J usage is TRBJ2-5, with 9 bases lining up with TRBD2. J lost 5 bases, V lost 6 bases, and 7 bases had no gene match. The germline CDR1 and CDR2 sequences are MNHEY and SMNVEV (reference sequence). CDR3 size: 14 residues.

This rearrangement joins TRBV9 to TRBJ1-3; D gene uncertain. The CDR3 contains 12 residues. V was cut by 1 base and J by 4 bases, with 3 bases left in between. Germline loops: CDR1 SGDLS, CDR2 YYNGEE. CDR3 sequence: CASSVPGNTIYF. DNA of the CDR3: TGTGCCAGCAGCGTACCAGGAAACACCATATATTTT.

The chain links TRBV28 to TRBJ2-1; 12 bases fit TRBD1. The CDR3 totals 20 residues. Per germline, CDR1 MDHEN and CDR2 SYDVKM. Losses at the gene ends were 5 bases for V and 7 bases for J; bases not matched to a gene: 21. The CDR3: CASSPLVPGTGGATWNEQFF. CDR3 bases: TGTGCCAGCAGTCCCCTTGTGCCCGGGACAGGGGGCGCGACGTGGAATGAGCAGTTCTTC.

This clone has a single count. The chain has TRBV7-2 and TRBJ2-7; 7 nucleotides match TRBD1. The CDR3 totals 14 residues. Germline assignment: CDR1 SGHTA and CDR2 FQGNSA. The junction had 7 bases not matched to a gene; V was cut back by 5 bases and J by 3 bases. In DNA, the CDR3 is TGTGCCAGCAGCAGCGACAGGGAACTCTACGAGCAGTACTTC. Its protein product is CASSSDRELYEQYF.

The chain has TRBV28 and TRBJ1-3, with 9 bases fitting TRBD1. CDR1 and CDR2 (germline): MDHEN, SYDVKM. The ends lost 4 bases at V and 3 bases at J; junction bases unmatched: 4. The CDR3 sequence is 15 residues long. As DNA, the CDR3 is TGTGCCAGCAGTTCACAGGGGGCATATGGAAACACCATATATTTT. Encoded protein: CASSSQGAYGNTIYF.

V gene TRBV10-3 combines with J gene TRBJ2-1; the D is unclear. Germline assignment: CDR1 ENHRY and CDR2 SYGVKD. The CDR3 consists of 14 residues. Deletions cut 3 bases from V and 9 bases from J, with 15 bases between. The CDR3 loop reads CAISDPKLAAEQFF. The DNA of the CDR3 is TGTGCCATCAGTGATCCCAAGTTGGCGGCTGAGCAGTTCTTC.

V and J are TRBV6-1 and TRBJ2-4, with 7 bases aligning to TRBD1. The junction had 6 bases not matched to a gene; V was cut back by 7 bases and J by 0 bases. Germline V gene lookup returns CDR1 MNHNS and CDR2 SASEGT. This CDR3 is built from 15 residues. CDR3 nucleotide sequence: TGTGCCAGCATCGTTCGGGACAGAGCCAAAAACATTCAGTACTTC. Translating it yields CASIVRDRAKNIQYF.

The genes are TRBV7-9 and TRBJ2-3; a weak D match, TRBD2 (5 bases). CDR1 and CDR2 from the germline V gene are SEHNR and FQNEAQ (reference sequence). The CDR3 is 15 amino acids. Trimming took 0 bases from V and 9 from J, leaving 16 bases between them. For the CDR3, the DNA is TGTGCCAGCAGCTTAGCGGGAGTCAATCCTGGGACGCAGTATTTT. Encoded protein: CASSLAGVNPGTQYF. Complete variable domain (other parts from reference TRBV7-9 and TRBJ2-3): DTGVSQNPRHKITKRGQNVTFRCDPISEHNRLYWYRQTLGQGPEFLTYFQNEAQLEKSRLLSDRFSAERPKGSFSTLEIQRTEQGDSAMYLCASSLAGVNPGTQYFGPGTRLTVL.